This T cell receptor (beta chain) was identified in a study of cytomegalovirus exposure and HLA in healthy donors. The study ran its PCR with 60 Vbeta and 13 Jbeta primers. The method was immunoSEQ multiplex PCR; TCRdb's version includes in-frame clones alone and lacks a portion of them. This sample has some 180,000 clones; approximately 80% occur once, and the top ten carry roughly 15%. As regards this clone: The antigen remains unidentified.

Overall study findings and caveats: Later analysis showed most CMV-associated TCR beta chains appearing HLA-restricted. As a later analysis showed, several of the most significant clusters appeared to be linked to common viral pathogens. A highly shared variant cluster was judged a likely technical artifact.

Looked up from germline, CDR1 is MDHEN and CDR2 is SYDVKM. This CDR3 contains 13 residues. The germline V and J ends were trimmed by 1 base and 5 bases, with 8 bases remaining between them. V is TRBV28 and J is TRBJ1-1; D unclear. Sequencing input: PBMCs. The sequence was collected from a woman in her 30s in good health and CMV-seropositive. CDR3 amino acids: CASSLSAETEAFF. The DNA of the CDR3 is TGTGCCAGCAGTTTATCCGCGGAAACTGAAGCTTTCTTT.